Listed below are T cell receptor beta chains from one sample, sequenced in a study of T cell responses to AZD1222 COVID-19 vaccine. Method: immunoSEQ multiplex PCR; TCRdb's copy keeps in-frame clones and lacks some. The repertoire holds 140,000 to 150,000 clones, with 85% to 95% as singletons. The input for sequencing was peripheral blood, taken on day 0 of AZD1222 vaccination. All receptors derive from an adult in good health. Both conserved end residues are part of each CDR3.

V gene,CDR3 protein
TRBV5-1,CASSLTGGTPQHF
TRBV6-4,CASSVRKPSYNEQFF
TRBV29-1,CSASTRPDAEAFF
TRBV6-2/TRBV6-3,CASSYVATGELFF
TRBV9,CASSPRTSGGYEQYF
TRBV6-5,CASSRTGAGNTIYF
TRBV15,CATSRAGGNNEQFF
TRBV10-3,CAISEEGRPSVTDTQYF
TRBV5-5,CASSLAWGPAYEQYF
TRBV5-1,CASGVIAGVGTGELFF
TRBV7-3,CASRPTYTEELFF
TRBV6-5,CASSFGSGGGYGYTF
TRBV5-1,CASSLGSGQETQYF
TRBV4-1,CASSQWGPEKLFF
TRBV11-2,CASSSDRRTEAFF
TRBV7-2,CASSLQGRNTEAFF